A selection of T cell receptor beta chains follows, all from one sample in a study. TCRdb independently ran MiXCR on the RT-PCR reads; one entry per CDR3 protein. The profile shows about 680,000 distinct CDR3 sequences, 13% to 15% of them singletons. Material for sequencing was memory CD4+ T cells from blood. The receptors were sampled from a female donor in good health, serving as a healthy control. The CDR3 runs from the conserved cysteine through the conserved F or W.

v_gene: TRBV6-5; CDR3aa: CASSYTTGGENNEQFF
v_gene: TRBV6-6; CDR3aa: CASRGASQETQYF
v_gene: TRBV5-6; CDR3aa: CASSSPGAGLVTEAFF
v_gene: TRBV10-3; CDR3aa: CAISEGRGQIEETQYF
v_gene: TRBV5-1; CDR3aa: CASRTAVSLDYNEQFF
v_gene: TRBV12-3/TRBV12-4; CDR3aa: CASSLRTVQETQYF
v_gene: TRBV20-1; CDR3aa: CSAMGLAGVQETQYF
v_gene: TRBV4-3; CDR3aa: CASSRLQGYGEAFF
v_gene: TRBV7-9; CDR3aa: CASSFGTEGGYTF
v_gene: TRBV7-2; CDR3aa: CASSVGANTGELFF
v_gene: TRBV7-2; CDR3aa: CASSLQAGGPIDTQYF
v_gene: TRBV18; CDR3aa: CASSPDSLTGELFF
v_gene: TRBV12-3/TRBV12-4; CDR3aa: CASSDRGQAAYEQYF
v_gene: TRBV29-1; CDR3aa: CSVKQGANTEAFF
v_gene: TRBV20-1; CDR3aa: CSARGSSGGRETQYF
v_gene: TRBV12-3/TRBV12-4; CDR3aa: CASSWTNAEAFF
v_gene: TRBV25-1; CDR3aa: CASSLGLAGGHQETQYF
v_gene: TRBV12-3/TRBV12-4; CDR3aa: CASSRDYTQYF
v_gene: TRBV4-2; CDR3aa: CASSQGTENIQYF
v_gene: TRBV7-2; CDR3aa: CASSLGGAPYGYTF
v_gene: TRBV5-1; CDR3aa: CASSARRAGGDNEQFF
v_gene: TRBV4-1; CDR3aa: CASSQDPHNEQFF
v_gene: TRBV9; CDR3aa: CASSPRGDNNYGYTF
v_gene: TRBV5-1; CDR3aa: CASSLDPGVAGYTF
v_gene: TRBV5-1; CDR3aa: CASSLDSPTNSPLHF
v_gene: TRBV24-1; CDR3aa: CATSDQLVGETQYF
v_gene: TRBV3-1; CDR3aa: CASSQDPLDGYGYTF
v_gene: TRBV28; CDR3aa: CASVGQGREKLFF
v_gene: TRBV19; CDR3aa: CASSNRRSEKLFF
v_gene: TRBV4-3; CDR3aa: CASSRDIRDPSYNEQFF
v_gene: TRBV7-9; CDR3aa: CASSLSAAGELFF
v_gene: TRBV7-2; CDR3aa: CASSSRKGGYTF
v_gene: TRBV4-3; CDR3aa: CASSQSPGATGSPLHF
v_gene: TRBV12-3/TRBV12-4; CDR3aa: CASSLWAAYGYTF
v_gene: TRBV18; CDR3aa: CASSGGAPYEQYF
v_gene: TRBV28; CDR3aa: CASSSVQQQFF
v_gene: TRBV12-3/TRBV12-4; CDR3aa: CASSQTAYSNQPQHF